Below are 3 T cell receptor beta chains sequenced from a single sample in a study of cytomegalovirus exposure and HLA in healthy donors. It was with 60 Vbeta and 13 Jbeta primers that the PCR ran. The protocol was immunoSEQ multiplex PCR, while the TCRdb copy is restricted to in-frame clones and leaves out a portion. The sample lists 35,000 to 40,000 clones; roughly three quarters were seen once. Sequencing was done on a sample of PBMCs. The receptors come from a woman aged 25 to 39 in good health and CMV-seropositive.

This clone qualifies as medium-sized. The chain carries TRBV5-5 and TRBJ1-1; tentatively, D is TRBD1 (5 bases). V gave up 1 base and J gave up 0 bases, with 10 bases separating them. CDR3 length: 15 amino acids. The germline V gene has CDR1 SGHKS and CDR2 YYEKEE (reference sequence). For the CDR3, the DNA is TGTGCCAGCAGCTTGACGGAGGGGATGAACACTGAAGCTTTCTTT. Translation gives CASSLTEGMNTEAFF.

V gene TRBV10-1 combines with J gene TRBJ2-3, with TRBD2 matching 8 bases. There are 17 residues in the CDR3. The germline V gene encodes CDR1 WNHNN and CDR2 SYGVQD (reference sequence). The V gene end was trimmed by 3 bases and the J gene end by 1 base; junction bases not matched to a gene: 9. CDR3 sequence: CASSDPGAAGGTDTQYF. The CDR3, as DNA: TGCGCCAGCAGTGATCCGGGGGCAGCGGGAGGCACAGATACGCAGTATTTT.

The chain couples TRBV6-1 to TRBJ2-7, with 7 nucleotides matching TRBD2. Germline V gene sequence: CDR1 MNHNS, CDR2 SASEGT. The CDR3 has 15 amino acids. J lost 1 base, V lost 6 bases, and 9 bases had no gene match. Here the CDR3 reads CASRSAGGSSYEQYF. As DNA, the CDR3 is TGTGCCAGCAGGAGTGCCGGGGGGTCTTCCTACGAGCAGTACTTC.